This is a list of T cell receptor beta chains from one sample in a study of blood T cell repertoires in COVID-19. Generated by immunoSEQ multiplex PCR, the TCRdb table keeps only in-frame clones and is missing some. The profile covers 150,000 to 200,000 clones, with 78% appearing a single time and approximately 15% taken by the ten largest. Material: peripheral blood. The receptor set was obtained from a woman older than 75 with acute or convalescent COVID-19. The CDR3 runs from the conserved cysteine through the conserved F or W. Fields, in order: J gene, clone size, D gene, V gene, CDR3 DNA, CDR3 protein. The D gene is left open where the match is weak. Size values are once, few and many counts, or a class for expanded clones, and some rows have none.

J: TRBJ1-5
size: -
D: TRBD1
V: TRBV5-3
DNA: TGTGCCAGAAGCTTGACCCAGGGCAGGGGGTGGCCTCAGCCCCAGCATTTT
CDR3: CARSLTQGRGWPQPQHF

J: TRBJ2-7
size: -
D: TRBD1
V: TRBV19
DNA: TGTGCCAGTAGTGATGGACAGGGGAACTACGAGCAGTACTTC
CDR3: CASSDGQGNYEQYF

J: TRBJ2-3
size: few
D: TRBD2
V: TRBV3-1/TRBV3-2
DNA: TGTGCCAGCAGCCCAGGCGCGGGAGAGGATACGCAGTATTTT
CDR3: CASSPGAGEDTQYF

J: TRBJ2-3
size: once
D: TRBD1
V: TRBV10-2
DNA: TGCGCCAGCAGACAGGGGTGGACAGATACGCAGTATTTT
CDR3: CASRQGWTDTQYF

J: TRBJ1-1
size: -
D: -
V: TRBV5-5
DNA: TGTGCCAGCAGCTGGAGTGGGAACACTGAAGCTTTCTTT
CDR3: CASSWSGNTEAFF

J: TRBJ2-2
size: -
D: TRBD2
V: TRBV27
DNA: TGTGCCAGCAGTAGAACTCTTAGCGGGGGCCGGACCGGGGAGCTGTTTTTT
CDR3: CASSRTLSGGRTGELFF

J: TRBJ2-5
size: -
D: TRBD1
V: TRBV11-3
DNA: TGTGCCAGCAGCTACGGGGACCACAGGGGGGAGACCCAGTACTTC
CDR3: CASSYGDHRGETQYF

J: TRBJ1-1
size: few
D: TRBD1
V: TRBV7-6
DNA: TGTGCCAGCAGCCGGACAGGGGTCACTGAAGCTTTCTTT
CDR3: CASSRTGVTEAFF

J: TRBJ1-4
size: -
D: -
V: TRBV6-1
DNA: TGTGCCAGCAGTGAAGCGCCCCCGGGGTTTACTAATGAAAAACTGTTTTTT
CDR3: CASSEAPPGFTNEKLFF

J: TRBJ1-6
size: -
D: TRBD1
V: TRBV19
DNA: TGTGCCAGTAGTTCAAGTTCGACAGGGAACTCACCCCTCCACTTT
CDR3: CASSSSSTGNSPLHF

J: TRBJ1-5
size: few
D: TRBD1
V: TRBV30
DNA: TGTGCCTGGCAGCACCGGGACAGGGGCAGCAATCAGCCCCAGCATTTT
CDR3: CAWQHRDRGSNQPQHF

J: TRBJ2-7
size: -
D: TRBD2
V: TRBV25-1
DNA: TGTGCCAGCAGCCAAGAGCGGGAGCACTACGAGCAGTACTTC
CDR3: CASSQEREHYEQYF

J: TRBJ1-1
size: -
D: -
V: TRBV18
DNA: TGTGCCAGCTCACCCGGAGAGAACACTGAAGCTTTCTTT
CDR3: CASSPGENTEAFF

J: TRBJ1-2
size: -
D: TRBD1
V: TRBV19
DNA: TGTGCCAGTACTGACAGGGGAAACTATGGCTACACCTTC
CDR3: CASTDRGNYGYTF

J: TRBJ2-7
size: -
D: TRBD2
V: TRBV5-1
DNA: TGCGCCAGCAGCTTCGGGACTAGCTCTTACGAGCAGTACTTC
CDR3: CASSFGTSSYEQYF

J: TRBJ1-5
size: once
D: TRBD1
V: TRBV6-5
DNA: TGTGCCAGCAGGGGGACAGGGAGTAGCAATCAGCCCCAGCATTTT
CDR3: CASRGTGSSNQPQHF

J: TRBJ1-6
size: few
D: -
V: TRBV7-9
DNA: TGTGCCAGCAGTCAGGACAGTGATAATTCACCCCTCCACTTT
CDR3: CASSQDSDNSPLHF

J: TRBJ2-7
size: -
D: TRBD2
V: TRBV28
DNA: TGTGCCAGCAGTTTACCCGGGACTAGCGGTATCTACGAGCAGTACTTC
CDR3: CASSLPGTSGIYEQYF

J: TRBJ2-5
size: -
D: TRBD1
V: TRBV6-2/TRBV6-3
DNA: TGTGCCAGCAGTTACCCGGACAGGCCTGAAGGCCAGTACTTC
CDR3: CASSYPDRPEGQYF

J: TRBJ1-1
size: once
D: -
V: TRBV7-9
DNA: TGTGCCAGCAGCTTAGGGGTAAAGGGGCGGGGGGGCCCCACTGAAGCTTTCTTT
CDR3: CASSLGVKGRGGPTEAFF

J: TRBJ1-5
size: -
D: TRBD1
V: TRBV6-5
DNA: TGTGCCAGCAGACCTGGACAGGGTAATCAGCCCCAGCATTTT
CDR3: CASRPGQGNQPQHF

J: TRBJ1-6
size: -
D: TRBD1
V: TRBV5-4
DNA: TGTGCCAGCAGCAATCCGGGACAGAGCTCCTATAATTCACCCCTCCACTTT
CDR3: CASSNPGQSSYNSPLHF

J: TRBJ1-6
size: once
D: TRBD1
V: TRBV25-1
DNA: TGTGCCAGCAGTGTGGGACAGTCCTATAATTCACCCCTCCACTTT
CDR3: CASSVGQSYNSPLHF

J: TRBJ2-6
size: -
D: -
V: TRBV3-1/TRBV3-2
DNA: TGTGCCAGCAGCCAAGGCCTTAGGGGCAGTGGGGCCAACGTCCTGACTTTC
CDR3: CASSQGLRGSGANVLTF

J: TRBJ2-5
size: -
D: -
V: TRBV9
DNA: TGTGCCAGCAGCGTAGATGGGTCCCCCGGGGAGACCCAGTACTTC
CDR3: CASSVDGSPGETQYF

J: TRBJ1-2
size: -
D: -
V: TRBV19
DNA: TGTGCCAGTACTCAAGGCGGGGGGGCCCTGACCAACTATGGCTACACCTTC
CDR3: CASTQGGGALTNYGYTF

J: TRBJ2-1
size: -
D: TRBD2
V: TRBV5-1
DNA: TGCGCCAGCTCAGCGGGGAGGGGCGGGTACAATGAGCAGTTCTTC
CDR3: CASSAGRGGYNEQFF

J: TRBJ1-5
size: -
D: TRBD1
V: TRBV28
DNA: TGTGCCAGCAGTGCGACAGGGGAGGGCAATCAGCCCCAGCATTTT
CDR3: CASSATGEGNQPQHF

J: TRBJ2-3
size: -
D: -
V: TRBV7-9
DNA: TGTGCCAGCAATGGCGCGGGCGGGAGCACAGATACGCAGTATTTT
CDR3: CASNGAGGSTDTQYF

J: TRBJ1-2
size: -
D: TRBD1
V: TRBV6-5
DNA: TGTGCCAGCAGTCGCCGGACAGGGTGGAACTATGGCTACACCTTC
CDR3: CASSRRTGWNYGYTF

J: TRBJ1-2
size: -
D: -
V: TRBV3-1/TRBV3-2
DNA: TGTGCCAGCAGCCAAGAGTCTGGCGGGGTGGGTGGCTACACCTTC
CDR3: CASSQESGGVGGYTF

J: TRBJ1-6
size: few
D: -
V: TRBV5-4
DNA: TGTGCCAGCAGCCCTAGCGGGGGTGGATCACCCCTCCACTTT
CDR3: CASSPSGGGSPLHF

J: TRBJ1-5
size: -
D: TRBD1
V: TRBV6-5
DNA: TGTGCCAGCAGTAAGACAGGGAAGGATCAGCCCCAGCATTTT
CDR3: CASSKTGKDQPQHF

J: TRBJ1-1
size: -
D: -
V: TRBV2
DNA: TGTGCCAGCGGAGCCAGGGAGAACACTGAAGCTTTCTTT
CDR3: CASGARENTEAFF

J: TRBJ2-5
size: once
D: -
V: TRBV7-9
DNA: TGTGCCAGCTTAAAGTGGGGGCCTCAAGAGACCCAGTACTTC
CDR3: CASLKWGPQETQYF

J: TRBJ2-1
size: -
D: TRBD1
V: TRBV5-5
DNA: TGTGCCAGCAGCTTGGTTCTAGGGGGCAGATTAAGCAATGAGCAGTTCTTC
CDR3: CASSLVLGGRLSNEQFF

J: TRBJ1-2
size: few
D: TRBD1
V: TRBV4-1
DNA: TGCGCCAGCAGCCAAGATCCCGGGACAGGGTTTAACTATGGCTACACCTTC
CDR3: CASSQDPGTGFNYGYTF

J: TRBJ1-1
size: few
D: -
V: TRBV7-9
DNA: TGTGCCAGCAGCTTAACGGGAAACACTGAAGCTTTCTTT
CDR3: CASSLTGNTEAFF

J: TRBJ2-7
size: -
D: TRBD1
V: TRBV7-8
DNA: TGTGCCAGCAGCCGGGGACAGATCCACGAGCAGTACTTC
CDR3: CASSRGQIHEQYF

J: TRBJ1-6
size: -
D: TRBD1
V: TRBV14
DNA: TGTGCCAGCAGCCCCGTTTATACAGGGGTCCTCCTTCTCGTCCACTTT
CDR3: CASSPVYTGVLLLVHF

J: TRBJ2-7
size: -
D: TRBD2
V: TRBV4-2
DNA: TGTGCCAGCAGCCAACAAACTAGCGGGGGGACGTCCTACGAGCAGTACTTC
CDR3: CASSQQTSGGTSYEQYF

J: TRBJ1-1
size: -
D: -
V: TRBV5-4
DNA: TGTGCCAGCAGCTTGGGGAAGGTATTGGGCCACACTGAAGCTTTCTTT
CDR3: CASSLGKVLGHTEAFF

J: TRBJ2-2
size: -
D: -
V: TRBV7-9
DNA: TGTGCCAGCAGCCAGACAGAGAACACCGGGGAGCTGTTTTTT
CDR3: CASSQTENTGELFF